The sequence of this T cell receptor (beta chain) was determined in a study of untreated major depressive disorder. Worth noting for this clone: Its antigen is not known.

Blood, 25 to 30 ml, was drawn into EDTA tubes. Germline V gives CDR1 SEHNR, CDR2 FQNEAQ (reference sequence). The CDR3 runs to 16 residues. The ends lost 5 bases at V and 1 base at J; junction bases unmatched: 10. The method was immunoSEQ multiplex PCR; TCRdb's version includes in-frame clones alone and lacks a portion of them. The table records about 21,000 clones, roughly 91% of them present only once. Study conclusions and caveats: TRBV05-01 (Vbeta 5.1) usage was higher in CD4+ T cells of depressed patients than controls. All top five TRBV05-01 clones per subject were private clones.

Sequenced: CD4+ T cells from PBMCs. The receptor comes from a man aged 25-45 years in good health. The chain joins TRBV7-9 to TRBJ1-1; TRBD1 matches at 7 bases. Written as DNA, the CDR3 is TGTGCCAGCAGCCCCGGGGGCTGGGACAGGAACACTGAAGCTTTCTTT. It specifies CASSPGGWDRNTEAFF. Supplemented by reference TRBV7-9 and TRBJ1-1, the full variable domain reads DTGVSQNPRHKITKRGQNVTFRCDPISEHNRLYWYRQTLGQGPEFLTYFQNEAQLEKSRLLSDRFSAERPKGSFSTLEIQRTEQGDSAMYLCASSPGGWDRNTEAFFGQGTRLTVV.